This T cell receptor (beta chain) was obtained from a study of beta chain features in type 1 diabetes. Findings and caveats of the study: Shorter TCRB CDR3s, moderately but significantly so, marked every one of the four CD4+ subsets in Type 1 diabetes patients.

Expressed TCRB transcripts were sequenced because the entire RNA isolate underwent reverse transcription. Data came from immunoSEQ multiplex PCR; TCRdb stores just in-frame clones and leaves some out. The repertoire holds hundreds of thousands of clones, roughly 12% seen once, with less than 0.025% in the top ten. Sorting that relied on CD45RO/CCR7/CD25/CD127/CD95/CD27 yielded CD4+ naive, central memory, regulatory and stem cell-like memory cells. This clone turned up a few times. Its cognate antigen is unknown. CDR1 MGHRA and CDR2 YSYEKL come from the germline V gene. V lost 0 bases and J lost 1, with 7 bases in between. The CDR3 covers 15 residues.

This sequence originates from a young man with type 1 diabetes. The chain links TRBV4-1 to TRBJ1-3; D is unresolved. The specimen was naive CD4+ T cells from blood. CDR3: CASSQEGMSGNTIYF. The CDR3 coding sequence is TGCGCCAGCAGCCAAGAGGGGATGTCTGGAAACACCATATATTTT.